This is a list of T cell receptor beta chains from one sample in a study of monozygotic twins with inflammatory bowel disease. One entry per CDR3 protein, without DNA, is what TCRdb gives after re-calling the 5' RACE reads. The sample table sets out about 210,000 distinct CDR3 sequences. Source material: blood. The receptors come from a human donor with ulcerative colitis or Crohn's disease, or a healthy co-twin of an affected twin (not recorded which). CDR3s include the opening cysteine and the closing phenylalanine or tryptophan.

cdr3_length	j_call	v_call	cdr3_aa
15	TRBJ1-5	TRBV24-1	CATSDRGYSNQPQHF
15	TRBJ1-4	TRBV7-9	CASSLGGQGQEKLFF
17	TRBJ2-5	TRBV7-7	CASSPSMGRAVKETQYF
15	TRBJ1-6	TRBV4-2	CASSVGGAVDSPLHF
13	TRBJ1-5	TRBV7-6	CASSFGTNQPQHF
12	TRBJ2-5	TRBV5-1	CASGTGLETQYF
14	TRBJ1-5	TRBV28	CASSRHGSNQPQHF
14	TRBJ2-3	TRBV6-1	CASSASTLTDTQYF
14	TRBJ2-1	TRBV5-1	CASSLYSGPNEQFF
16	TRBJ2-1	TRBV5-1	CASSLNQRSSYNEQFF
11	TRBJ2-7	TRBV2	CASSAWTGKDF
13	TRBJ2-7	TRBV5-1	CASSYQEAYEQYF
15	TRBJ2-1	TRBV2	CASSIGRGAYNEQFF
14	TRBJ2-1	TRBV3-1	CASSPPYSYNEQFF
13	TRBJ1-1	TRBV5-1	CASSLTADTEAFF
15	TRBJ2-3	TRBV29-1	CSLTPHGRGADTQYF
16	TRBJ2-1	TRBV29-1	CSADPATSGGDNEQFF
13	TRBJ1-1	TRBV5-1	CASSLEENTEAFF
13	TRBJ1-1	TRBV12-3/TRBV12-4	CASSFMDIPEAFF
12	TRBJ1-4	TRBV19	CASSEINEKLFF
13	TRBJ1-5	TRBV5-1	CASSPAGDQPQHF
13	TRBJ2-1	TRBV5-6	CASSLPGGNEQFF
14	TRBJ2-2	TRBV12-3/TRBV12-4	CASSLEGVTGELFF
15	TRBJ1-2	TRBV3-1	CASSQASGQGYGYTF
14	TRBJ1-4	TRBV5-1	CATALGGNDEKLFF
15	TRBJ1-4	TRBV5-1	CASSFTGALNEKLFF
18	TRBJ1-6	TRBV6-5	CASSYPGGDGFYNSPLHF
14	TRBJ1-2	TRBV11-2	CASSGQGKNYGYTF
13	TRBJ2-1	TRBV7-3	CASSRDSQNEQFF
18	TRBJ1-4	TRBV12-3/TRBV12-4	CASSFGVSPTGPNEKLFF
12	TRBJ1-1	TRBV20-1	CSATVGNTEAFF
15	TRBJ2-2	TRBV19	CASSPPGVNTGELFF
13	TRBJ2-3	TRBV7-2	CASSLQLPDTQYF
17	TRBJ2-2	TRBV28	CASSPRLGQDNTGELFF
12	TRBJ1-1	TRBV20-1	CSAAEDRTEAFF
15	TRBJ1-2	TRBV3-1	CASSGDSRANYGYTF
15	TRBJ2-5	TRBV20-1	CSANPWTGVGETQYF
15	TRBJ1-3	TRBV7-8	CASSFGPSSGNTIYF
14	TRBJ1-2	TRBV7-9	CASSLPGQGYGYTF
16	TRBJ2-3	TRBV12-3/TRBV12-4	CASSLGGGSHADTQYF
13	TRBJ2-2	TRBV7-2	CASSLRDSGELFF
13	TRBJ1-4	TRBV12-5	CASGVDSFEKLFF
15	TRBJ1-2	TRBV5-1	CASSHPVAGVKGYTF
13	TRBJ1-1	TRBV2	CASSAEANTEAFF
15	TRBJ2-5	TRBV12-3/TRBV12-4	CASTPDRVGEETQYF
15	TRBJ2-3	TRBV24-1	CATSDGSGVTDTQYF
15	TRBJ2-3	TRBV7-9	CASSPGTVSTDTQYF
13	TRBJ2-1	TRBV29-1	CSGGLAVGNEQFF
13	TRBJ2-4	TRBV11-3	CASSLRGFGIQYF
14	TRBJ2-3	TRBV10-3	CASRAGGPLDTQYF
19	TRBJ1-5	TRBV5-4	CSSSLLPGHEPYSNQPQHF
18	TRBJ1-1	TRBV11-1	CASSSRPQGGTGGTEAFF
13	TRBJ2-7	TRBV20-1	CSAPGGLSYEQYF
14	TRBJ2-5	TRBV6-2/TRBV6-3	CASSAGHPAETQYF
18	TRBJ2-3	TRBV20-1	CSARAGGGAGVWTDTQYF
13	TRBJ2-2	TRBV10-1	CASSRTSDGELFF
14	TRBJ1-1	TRBV2	CASRGPGVNTEAFF
13	TRBJ1-1	TRBV4-1	CASSDTGRTEAYF
16	TRBJ1-3	TRBV5-4	CASSLGAQGSGNTIYF
14	TRBJ1-2	TRBV19	CASSRVTADYGYTF